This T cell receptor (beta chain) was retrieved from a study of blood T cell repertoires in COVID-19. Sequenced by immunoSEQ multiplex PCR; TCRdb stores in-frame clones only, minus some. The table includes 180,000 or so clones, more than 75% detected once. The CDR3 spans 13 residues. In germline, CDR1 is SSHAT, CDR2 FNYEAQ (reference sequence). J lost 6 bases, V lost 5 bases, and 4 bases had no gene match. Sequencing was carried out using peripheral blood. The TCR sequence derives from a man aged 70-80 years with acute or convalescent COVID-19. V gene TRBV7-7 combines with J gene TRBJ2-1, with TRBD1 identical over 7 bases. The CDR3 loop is CASSRGQPNEQFF. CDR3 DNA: TGTGCCAGCAGCCGGGGACAGCCCAATGAGCAGTTCTTC.